Following are 25 T cell receptor beta chains from one sample sequenced in a study of T cells in Graves' hyperthyroidism and ophthalmopathy. Researchers amplified the TCR beta CDR3 regions from RNA transcripts. The TCR CDR3 was amplified in a first-round RT-PCR using the HTBI primer set. TCRdb fed the multiplex PCR reads into MiXCR, producing one record per CDR3 protein. The table records approximately 430,000 distinct CDR3 sequences, roughly 15% of them present only once. The sample was blood. The receptor source for this set is a man younger than 35 with Graves' ophthalmopathy.

A remark on this clonotype: One base away lies a much larger clone, so this may be a sequencing read error. The CDR3 end shows no conserved phenylalanine or tryptophan, and so a read error is likely. J is TRBJ2-2 and V is TRBV11-2; D is uncertain. Germline V gives CDR1 SGHAT, CDR2 FQNNGV. The CDR3 has 15 residues. V gave up 5 bases and J gave up 6 bases, with 16 bases separating them. In DNA form, the CDR3 reads TGTGCCAGCAGCAAAATGGGTTTAGTCCCCGGGGAGCTGTTTTCT. Encoded protein: CASSKMGLVPGELFS.

Regarding this clonotype: A much larger clone is a single base away; this may be a read error. The chain combines TRBV20-1 with TRBJ2-7; the D is unclear. Germline values: CDR1 DFQATT, CDR2 SNEGSKA (reference sequence). CDR3 length equals 14 residues. The CDR3 bases are TGCAGTGCTATTGGGCCGATGGGGATACACGAGCAGTGCTTC. It is translated as CSAIGPMGIHEQCF.

This clonotype was observed at least ten times. The rearrangement uses TRBV7-3 and TRBJ2-5; D is possibly TRBD2 (5 bases). This CDR3 has 15 residues. V was shortened by 2 bases and J by 5 bases, with 15 bases between the two germline ends. Looked up from germline, CDR1 is SGHTA and CDR2 is FQGTGA. The CDR3: CASSLGRVERETQYF. The CDR3, as DNA: TGTGCCAGCAGCTTAGGGCGGGTCGAGAGGGAGACCCAGTACTTC.

Note on this clonotype: This clone may be a read error of a much larger clone one base away. The chain has TRBV9 and TRBJ2-5; 12 bases map to TRBD2. The trim removed 4 bases at V and 1 base at J, leaving 5 bases unmatched. This CDR3 has 16 amino acids. Per the germline V gene, CDR1 is SGDLS and CDR2 is YYNGEE. CDR3 sequence (DNA): TGTGCCAGCAGCAATCTGACTAGCGGGAGCCAAGAGACCCAGTACTTC. This translates into CASSNLTSGSQETQYF.

This clonotype has a single count. V and J are TRBV12-3 or TRBV12-4 and TRBJ1-1; 7 positions agree with TRBD1. V dropped 2 bases and J dropped 2; count of bases not matched to a gene: 5. The CDR3 length is 15 residues. CDR3 amino acids: CASSLPTGPNTEAFF. The CDR3, as DNA: TGTGCCAGCAGTTTACCGACAGGGCCAAACACTGAAGCTTTCTTT.

This clonotype was recorded only once. This chain joins TRBV28 and TRBJ2-5; the match to TRBD1 covers 8 bases. Per the germline V gene, CDR1 is MDHEN and CDR2 is SYDVKM. The CDR3 extends over 15 amino acids. Losses at the gene ends were 3 bases for V and 1 base for J; bases not matched to a gene: 4. DNA of the CDR3: TGTGCCAGCAGTTTGCCTACAGGGGGCCAAGAGACCCAGTACTTC. Translating it yields CASSLPTGGQETQYF. Based on the CDR3 plus reference TRBV28 and TRBJ2-5, the full variable domain is DVKVTQSSRYLVKRTGEKVFLECVQDMDHENMFWYRQDPGLGLRLIYFSYDVKMKEKGDIPEGYSVSREKKERFSLILESASTNQTSMYLCASSLPTGGQETQYFGPGTRLLVL.

This clonotype was counted many times. The chain links TRBV2 to TRBJ2-7; D is unresolved. The CDR3 is made up of 14 amino acids. Deletions cut 1 base from V and 2 bases from J, with 9 bases between. In germline, CDR1 is SNHLY, CDR2 FYNNEI. DNA for the CDR3: TGTGCCAGCAGTGAAGGCTATCTGGCCTACGAGCAGTACTTC. This sequence encodes CASSEGYLAYEQYF.

The chain carries TRBV19 and TRBJ1-5, with D hard to call. Germline CDR1 and CDR2: LNHDA and SQIVND (reference sequence). This CDR3 contains 12 residues. Between the trimmed V and J ends, which lost 9 bases and 3 bases, there was a span of 9 bases. CDR3 protein: CARKDANQPQHF. The CDR3 bases are TGTGCCAGAAAGGACGCCAATCAGCCCCAGCATTTT.

A remark on this clonotype: A read error may produce the germline difference seen at one junction end. This chain joins TRBV5-1 and TRBJ2-5; D is ambiguous. This CDR3 is built from 16 residues. Per germline, CDR1 SGHRS and CDR2 YFSETQ. CDR3 nucleotides: TGCGCCAGCAGCTCATTGGCAGTAGAAACCCAAGAGGCCCAGTACTTC. Residues: CASSSLAVETQEAQYF.

This clonotype was detected many times. CDR3 sequence: CATSRDLSGWETQYF. The CDR3 DNA sequence: TGTGCCACCAGCAGAGATCTCTCGGGATGGGAGACCCAGTACTTC. This rearrangement joins TRBV15 to TRBJ2-5, with D possibly TRBD2 on 5 matching bases. The CDR3 sequence is 15 residues long. The V end lost 0 bases, the J end lost 5 bases, and 13 bases lay between the germline ends. The V gene's germline CDR1 is LNHNV and CDR2 YYDKDF (reference sequence).

This clonotype was seen repeatedly, ten times or more. J is TRBJ2-2 and V is TRBV6-5; D possibly corresponds to TRBD1 (6 bases). This CDR3 region has 15 residues. Germline V gene lookup returns CDR1 MNHEY and CDR2 SVGAGI. Trimming removed 2 bases from V and 0 bases from J, with 7 bases in between. DNA of the CDR3: TGTGCCAGCAGTTACACAGGGACGAACACCGGGGAGCTGTTTTTT. Amino acid sequence: CASSYTGTNTGELFF.

In this sample, this clonotype turned up many times. The chain couples TRBV7-9 to TRBJ1-2; a possible D gene is TRBD1 (5 bases). Germline loops: CDR1 SEHNR, CDR2 FQNEAQ (reference sequence). The V gene lost 3 bases and the J gene lost 6 bases, with 11 bases spanning the gap. The CDR3 has 13 residues. The CDR3 DNA reads as TGTGCCAGCAGCTTGGGTGGGGACCATGGCTACACCTTC. Encoded protein: CASSLGGDHGYTF.

Many counts were recorded for this clonotype. This chain uses TRBV12-3 or TRBV12-4 with TRBJ1-2; 9 positions match TRBD1. The CDR3 runs 14 residues. Trimming cost V 5 bases and J 5 bases; bases outside gene matches: 6. CDR3 sequence (DNA): TGTGCCAGCAGTCTCGACAGGGGGAAATATGGCTACACCTTC. Translation: CASSLDRGKYGYTF.

Ten or more counts support this clonotype. The genes are TRBV15 and TRBJ1-2, with 7 bases aligning to TRBD1. Losses at the gene ends were 2 bases for V and 4 bases for J; bases not matched to a gene: 4. Germline V lookup: CDR1 LNHNV, CDR2 YYDKDF (reference sequence). This CDR3 has 14 amino acids. The CDR3 protein is CATSRLDRAYGYTF. The CDR3 nucleotides read TGTGCCACCAGCAGACTCGACAGGGCCTATGGCTACACCTTC.

The CDR3 region is CASSGTRDRGDYGYTF. The CDR3 nucleotides read TGTGCCAGCAGTGGAACCCGGGACAGGGGCGACTATGGCTACACCTTC. This chain joins TRBV12-3 or TRBV12-4 and TRBJ1-2, with 10 bases identical to TRBD1. This CDR3 has 16 residues. V shed 5 bases, J shed 3 bases, and the junction held 9 bases outside the gene matches.

This clonotype was recorded many times. The chain uses TRBV5-1 and TRBJ1-6; 10 bases align to TRBD1. V dropped 0 bases and J dropped 8; count of bases not matched to a gene: 2. The V gene's germline CDR1 is SGHRS and CDR2 YFSETQ. There are 15 residues in the CDR3. This CDR3 is CASSLVGTGDSPLHF. DNA of the CDR3: TGCGCCAGCAGCTTGGTGGGGACAGGGGATTCACCCCTCCACTTT.

This clonotype was counted ten times or more. The chain recombines TRBV28 with TRBJ1-5, with 11 bases identical to TRBD1. In germline, CDR1 is MDHEN, CDR2 SYDVKM. The CDR3 length is 17 residues. J lost 4 bases, V lost 2 bases, and 7 bases had no gene match. This CDR3 is CASSLRFGQGANQPQHF. The CDR3 nucleotides read TGTGCCAGCAGTTTACGTTTCGGACAGGGGGCAAATCAGCCCCAGCATTTT.

This clonotype was counted ten times or more. CDR3 in amino acids: CATSEARDSGGNEQFF. The CDR3 DNA reads as TGTGCCACCAGTGAGGCCCGGGACAGCGGAGGGAATGAGCAGTTCTTC. V and J are TRBV24-1 and TRBJ2-1; D might be TRBD1 (7 bases). V lost 4 bases and J lost 7, with 19 bases in between. The CDR3 has 16 residues. Germline V gene lookup returns CDR1 KGHDR and CDR2 SFDVKD.

This clonotype showed up just a few times. In nucleotides, the CDR3 is TGTGCCAGCAGCGTTAGCGGGGAGGGTTCCTACGAGCAGTACTTC. Its translation: CASSVSGEGSYEQYF. The rearrangement links TRBV6-1 to TRBJ2-7, with TRBD2 matching over 8 bases. Germline CDR1 and CDR2: MNHNS and SASEGT. This CDR3 is built from 15 residues. V lost 6 bases, J lost 1 base, and 8 bases stayed unmatched.

This clonotype was seen repeatedly, ten times or more. This chain connects TRBV18 to TRBJ2-5, with 13 positions matching TRBD2. The CDR3 is made up of 16 amino acids. The V segment lost 2 bases and the J segment 5 bases; nucleotides outside the gene matches: 5. The germline V gene has CDR1 KGHSH and CDR2 LQKENI. The CDR3 region has the DNA TGTGCCAGCTCACCAAGGACTAGCGGGGGCAGTGAGACCCAGTACTTC. The encoded protein is CASSPRTSGGSETQYF.

This clonotype was counted ten times or more. DNA of the CDR3: TGTGCCAGCATTCCTCCGGGACAGGGAATCGCTGAAGCTTTCTTT. It translates to CASIPPGQGIAEAFF. The V and J genes are TRBV27 and TRBJ1-1; TRBD1 matches 9 bases. CDR3 size: 15 residues. CDR1 and CDR2 (germline): MNHEY, SMNVEV (reference sequence). V lost 7 bases, J lost 6 bases, and 12 bases stayed unmatched.

Ten or more counts support this clonotype. J is TRBJ2-3 and V is TRBV29-1, with D possibly being TRBD1 or TRBD2 (6 bases each). The CDR3 runs to 14 residues. Germline lookup yields CDR1 SQVTM and CDR2 ANQGSEA. Trimming removed 4 bases from V and 6 bases from J, with 17 bases in between. The chain's CDR3 is CSVALLGGDDTQYF. The CDR3 DNA reads as TGCAGCGTTGCCCTCCTGGGGGGCGACGATACGCAGTATTTT.

This clonotype was recorded at least ten times. The V gene is TRBV3-1, the J gene TRBJ1-1; 8 bases line up with TRBD1. CDR3 length: 14 residues. V lost 4 bases, J lost 4 bases, and 5 bases stayed unmatched. CDR1 and CDR2 (germline): LGHDT, YNNKEL (reference sequence). The CDR3 nucleotides read TGTGCCAGCAGCCTGGACAGGGAACGCACTGAAGCTTTCTTT. It is translated as CASSLDRERTEAFF.

This clonotype was recorded many times. The chain is built from TRBV7-9 and TRBJ1-1; D is perhaps TRBD1 (5 bases). Trimming cost V 3 bases and J 4 bases, with 15 bases left between them. The CDR3 runs 15 residues. Germline V gene data show CDR1 as SEHNR and CDR2 as FQNEAQ (reference sequence). This CDR3 is CASSLGPGVGTEAFF. The CDR3 nucleotides read TGTGCCAGCAGCTTGGGCCCGGGGGTGGGCACTGAAGCTTTCTTT.

CDR3 amino acids: CASSSGTGYYSNQPQHF. CDR3 bases: TGTGCCAGTAGTTCCGGGACAGGGTACTATAGCAATCAGCCCCAGCATTTT. The chain employs TRBV19 and TRBJ1-5; 9 bases are shared with TRBD1. The CDR3 spans 17 residues. The germline gives CDR1 LNHDA, CDR2 SQIVND (reference sequence). V gave up 5 bases and J gave up 0 bases; unmatched junction bases: 8.